Reported below is one T cell receptor (beta chain). TCR beta libraries were built with iRepertoire HTBI primers and Arm-PCR of CDR3 regions. One entry per CDR3 protein, called by TCRdb with MiXCR from the multiplex PCR reads. The sample lists 350,000 to 500,000 distinct CDR3 sequences, under 25% occurring once. Described time point: persistent/refractory GD, antithyroid drugs over 5 years with positive TRAb. Construction of the TCR library relied on RNA isolated from PBMCs. The data derive from a study of regulatory T cells in long-lasting Graves disease. Trimming left V 0 bases short and J 5 bases short, with 13 bases between. CDR3 length: 15 residues. Germline CDR1 is LGHNA and CDR2 is YNFKEQ.

The specimen was peripheral blood mononuclear cells (PBMCs), collected when the disease was refractory, from a patient treated with antithyroid drugs. The rearrangement uses TRBV4-2 and TRBJ1-1; perhaps TRBD1 as D (6 bases). The receptor was isolated from a female donor with Graves disease. The CDR3 spells CASSQDPGAGTEAFF. The CDR3 coding sequence is TGTGCCAGCAGCCAAGACCCGGGGGCTGGGACTGAAGCTTTCTTT.